These T cell receptor beta chains were read from a single sample in a study of T cell changes during pregnancy in multiple sclerosis. Libraries were prepared by immunoSEQ multiplex PCR; TCRdb keeps only in-frame clonotypes and omits some of them. The sample has 100,000 or so clones, approximately 94% seen once. The sequences come from peripheral blood, collected before pregnancy. The source of these receptors is a female donor with multiple sclerosis, enrolled in a pregnancy study. Both conserved end residues are part of each CDR3. The D gene is left open where the match is weak. The size of a clone is reported for some rows only, either as once, few or many, or as a class for expanded clones.

>.|TRBV5-8|TRBJ2-7|TRBD2
TGTGCCAGCAGCGGGACTAGCGGGGAGATCTCCTACGAGCAGTACTTC
CASSGTSGEISYEQYF
>once|TRBV7-2|TRBJ2-7|.
TGTGCCAGCAGCTTAATGACCCGGGCCTACGAGCAGTACTTC
CASSLMTRAYEQYF
>.|TRBV6-5|TRBJ2-5|TRBD1
TGTGCCAGCAGTTACCGGGACAGGGGGCCCCAAGAGACCCAGTACTTC
CASSYRDRGPQETQYF
>.|TRBV2|TRBJ2-7|TRBD2
TGTGCCAGCAGTGAAATCACGGGACTAGCGGTCTACGAGGGGCAGTACTTC
CASSEITGLAVYEGQYF
>.|TRBV5-4|TRBJ1-2|TRBD1
TGTGCCAGCAGCTTGACGTCAGGGGGCAACTATGGCTACACCTTC
CASSLTSGGNYGYTF
>few|TRBV27|TRBJ2-4|TRBD1
TGTGCCAGCAGTTCGAACCTACGACAGGGTAGAAACATTCAGTACTTC
CASSSNLRQGRNIQYF
>.|TRBV6-6|TRBJ2-5|.
TGTGCCAGCAGTTACGGGTTAGCCTCAGAGGAGACCCAGTACTTC
CASSYGLASEETQYF
>.|TRBV2|TRBJ1-1|.
TGTGCCAGCAGCCCCTGGGGGGGGCCGACTGGGACTGAAGCTTTCTTT
CASSPWGGPTGTEAFF
>.|TRBV30|TRBJ1-1|.
TGTGCCTGGAAGCAGGGTTGGACTGAAGCTTTCTTT
CAWKQGWTEAFF
>few|TRBV27|TRBJ1-2|.
TGTGCCAGCAGCAGGGTGGGATATGGCTACACCTTC
CASSRVGYGYTF
>once|TRBV5-4|TRBJ1-5|.
TGTGCCAGCAGCTTAATGGGAGCCGGGCAGCCCCAGCATTTT
CASSLMGAGQPQHF
>.|TRBV5-4|TRBJ2-3|.
TGTGCCAGCAGCTCGGAGGCACTCTCGAATACGCAGTATTTT
CASSSEALSNTQYF
>once|TRBV28|TRBJ1-5|.
TGTGCCAGCAGAAGGGGGTCAAGCAAGCATCAGCCCCAGCATTTT
CASRRGSSKHQPQHF
>.|TRBV6-6|TRBJ1-1|TRBD1
TGTGCCAGCAGTTACAATCAGGGGGACACTGAAGCTTTCTTT
CASSYNQGDTEAFF
>.|TRBV11-3|TRBJ1-5|TRBD1
TGTGCCAGCAGCCTCGGGACAGGTAATCAGCCCCAGCATTTT
CASSLGTGNQPQHF
>.|TRBV18|TRBJ1-5|.
TGTGCCAGCTCACCCAGTTATCGCGTTACAGGAAGTTCACTTAGCAATCAGCCCCAGCATTTT
CASSPSYRVTGSSLSNQPQHF
>.|TRBV19|TRBJ1-2|TRBD1
TGTGCCAGTGAACAGGGGGACTATGGCTACACCTTC
CASEQGDYGYTF
>.|TRBV4-1|TRBJ2-7|.
TGCGCCAGCAGCCAAGATGAGGGTGGGGGCCCCTACGAGCAGTACTTC
CASSQDEGGGPYEQYF
>.|TRBV5-1|TRBJ2-2|TRBD2
TGCGCCAGCAGCTCCTCTCAAGCTAGCGGGAGGGCTGGCGGGGAGCTGTTTTTT
CASSSSQASGRAGGELFF
>.|TRBV29-1|TRBJ2-7|TRBD1
TGCAGCGCCTCGGGACAGGGTAACGAGCAGTACTTC
CSASGQGNEQYF
>.|TRBV12-5|TRBJ1-2|.
TGTGCTAGTGGTTTTGAAGTGGACAGCTACACCTTC
CASGFEVDSYTF
>.|TRBV7-2|TRBJ1-5|.
TGTGCCAGCAGCCAGTGGACAGCAGGAAGATATAGCAATCAGCCCCAGCATTTT
CASSQWTAGRYSNQPQHF
>.|TRBV15|TRBJ1-4|TRBD1
TGTGCCACCAGCAGGTCGAGCGGGACAGGGAATGAAAAACTGTTTTTT
CATSRSSGTGNEKLFF
>.|TRBV6-1|TRBJ2-3|.
TGTGCCAGCAGTGAACGTATAACTAGCACAGATACGCAGTATTTT
CASSERITSTDTQYF
>.|TRBV7-9|TRBJ1-1|.
TGTGCCAGCAGCCCGCCCGGGGGGGGGCCGAACACTGAAGCTTTCTTT
CASSPPGGGPNTEAFF
>once|TRBV29-1|TRBJ2-6|.
TGCAGCGTGCAACAGGGTGGGAGGGCCAACGTCCTGACTTTC
CSVQQGGRANVLTF
>.|TRBV6-1|TRBJ2-1|.
TGTGCCAGCAGTGAAGAAACTCCCGGTACGGGGTTCTTC
CASSEETPGTGFF
>.|TRBV7-2|TRBJ1-2|.
TGTGCCAGCAGCGTGAACACAGGGCGGTATGGCTACACCTTC
CASSVNTGRYGYTF
>once|TRBV19|TRBJ1-5|.
TGTGCCAGTACTCCTGGCAGGGTGGCGGATTTATTTCAGCCCCAGCATTTT
CASTPGRVADLFQPQHF
>.|TRBV5-1|TRBJ2-7|TRBD1
TGCGCCAGCAGCAAGGGACAGTCCTACGAGCAGTACTTC
CASSKGQSYEQYF
>.|TRBV5-1|TRBJ1-2|TRBD1
TGCGCCAGCAGCTCAGACCTTCGGACAGGGGCTTATGGCTACACCTTC
CASSSDLRTGAYGYTF
>.|TRBV19|TRBJ2-1|TRBD2
TGTGCCAGTAGTATATTTTTGGTGGGCGGGAGTGGCGATGAGCAGTTCTTC
CASSIFLVGGSGDEQFF
>.|TRBV18|TRBJ2-1|.
TGTGCCAGCTCACCACTTAAACTAGCTCCGGGTGTCTACAATGAGCAGTTCTTC
CASSPLKLAPGVYNEQFF
>.|TRBV6-4|TRBJ1-1|TRBD1
TGTGCCAGCAGTGTGGACAGGCAAACTGAAGCTTTCTTT
CASSVDRQTEAFF
>once|TRBV7-9|TRBJ1-1|TRBD1
TGTGCCAGCAGCCCCGTGAGGGGGCTGAACACTGAAGCTTTCTTT
CASSPVRGLNTEAFF
>.|TRBV9|TRBJ1-1|.
TGTGCCAGCAGCGACACCAGGGGCGCAAACACTGAAGCTTTCTTT
CASSDTRGANTEAFF
>.|TRBV5-5|TRBJ2-7|.
TGTGCCAGCAGCTTGACAGGTACCTACGAGCAGTACTTC
CASSLTGTYEQYF
>.|TRBV7-2|TRBJ2-5|TRBD1
TGTGCCAGCAGCCTCAACCGGGACAGGGGACAAGAGACCCAGTACTTC
CASSLNRDRGQETQYF
>.|TRBV7-2|TRBJ2-4|.
TGTGCCAGCAGCTTAGGTGGAGGGGGCGGCAAAAACATTCAGTACTTC
CASSLGGGGGKNIQYF
>.|TRBV10-3|TRBJ2-7|TRBD1
TGTGCCTCCAAGGGGGGACAGGGTGACGAGCAGTACTTC
CASKGGQGDEQYF
>.|TRBV15|TRBJ2-5|TRBD2
TGTGCCACCAGCATAGACAGGGGTACTAGCGGGAGCCAAGAGACCCAGTACTTC
CATSIDRGTSGSQETQYF
>.|TRBV28|TRBJ1-5|TRBD1
TGTGCCAGCTGGCCTAGGGAGTGGGACAGGGGCTATCAGCCCCAGCATTTT
CASWPREWDRGYQPQHF
>once|TRBV6-1|TRBJ2-7|.
TGTGCCAGCAGTGAAGCCGGCGGGATCCTCTCCTACGAGCAGTACTTC
CASSEAGGILSYEQYF
>few|TRBV7-9|TRBJ2-3|.
TGTGCCAGCAGCTCATCCAGCGGTCCAGATACGCAGTATTTT
CASSSSSGPDTQYF
>.|TRBV11-3|TRBJ2-7|TRBD2
TGTGCCAGCAGCTTAGACTTTGGGACTAGCGGGAGTGACGAGCAGTACTTC
CASSLDFGTSGSDEQYF
>.|TRBV7-9|TRBJ2-7|TRBD2
TGTGCCAGCAGCTTAGCTCCGGGACTAGCGGGCTTTCAATCCTACGAGCAGTACTTC
CASSLAPGLAGFQSYEQYF
>.|TRBV21-1|TRBJ1-2|.
TGTGCCAGCAGCAGCTGTCGGGGGGTCTATGGCTACACCTTC
CASSSCRGVYGYTF
>.|TRBV27|TRBJ1-1|TRBD1
TGTGCCAGCAGTTTATCCGGGGGGACAGGGGACAGCGCTTTCTTT
CASSLSGGTGDSAFF
>once|TRBV4-1|TRBJ1-1|.
TGCGCCAGCAGCCAAGCTGGGGTGGAGGGGCAAACTGAAGCTTTCTTT
CASSQAGVEGQTEAFF
>.|TRBV19|TRBJ1-1|TRBD1
TGTGCCAGTATCACAGGGACAGGGTACACTGAAGCTTTCTTT
CASITGTGYTEAFF
>.|TRBV11-3|TRBJ2-1|.
TGTGCCAGCAGCTTCTCCCTTTCTAATGAGCAGTTCTTC
CASSFSLSNEQFF
>.|TRBV7-6|TRBJ2-3|.
TGTGCCAGCAGCTTAGCGGGAGTGGGAGATACGCAGTATTTT
CASSLAGVGDTQYF
>few|TRBV28|TRBJ2-7|.
TGTGCCAGCAGTTTTCCGGGAGCCTCATCCTACGAGCAGTACTTC
CASSFPGASSYEQYF
>once|TRBV4-1|TRBJ1-1|.
TGCGCCAGCAGCCAAGCTCGAACATATGGTACTGAAGCTTTCTTT
CASSQARTYGTEAFF
>.|TRBV27|TRBJ2-1|TRBD2
TGTGCCAGCAGTTTGGGACTAGCGTACAATGAGCAGTTCTTC
CASSLGLAYNEQFF
>.|TRBV23-1|TRBJ2-5|.
TGCGCCAGCAGTCTGGGTGAGTCCGGGAATGCGGAGACCCAGTACTTC
CASSLGESGNAETQYF
>.|TRBV5-6|TRBJ2-5|.
TGTGCCAGCAGCTTATTTGGACTACAAGAGACCCAGTACTTC
CASSLFGLQETQYF